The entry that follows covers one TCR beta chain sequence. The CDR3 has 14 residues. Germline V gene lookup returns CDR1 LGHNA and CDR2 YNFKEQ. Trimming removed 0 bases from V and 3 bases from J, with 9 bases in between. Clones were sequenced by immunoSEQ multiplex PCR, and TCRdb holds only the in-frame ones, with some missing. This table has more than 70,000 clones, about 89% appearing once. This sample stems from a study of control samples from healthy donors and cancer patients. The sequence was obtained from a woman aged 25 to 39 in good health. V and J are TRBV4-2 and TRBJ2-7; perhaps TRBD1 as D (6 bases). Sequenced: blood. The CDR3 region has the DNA TGTGCCAGCAGCCAAGATCACAGGGACTACGAGCAGTACTTC. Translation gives CASSQDHRDYEQYF.